Listed below are T cell receptor beta chains from one sample, sequenced in a study of blood T cell repertoires in COVID-19. Sequenced by immunoSEQ multiplex PCR; TCRdb stores in-frame clones only, minus some. The table shows around 400,000 clones, with more than 70% occurring only once. The sample comprised PBMCs or T cells enriched from blood (not recorded which). Receptors were obtained from a young woman who had been exposed to COVID-19. Each CDR3 is given with its conserved first and last residue. A D gene is named only where the DNA matches it firmly. Rows give clone size only sometimes, using once, few, many, or a class for an expanded clone.

d_gene	abundance	j_gene	v_gene	CDR3nt	CDR3aa
TRBD2	-	TRBJ2-3	TRBV5-1	TGCGCCAGCAGCCAGGGACTAGCAGAAACAGATACGCAGTATTTT	CASSQGLAETDTQYF
-	-	TRBJ2-5	TRBV27	TGTGCCAGCAGATCTGCCGGATCAGGGGAGACCCAGTACTTC	CASRSAGSGETQYF
-	-	TRBJ2-1	TRBV5-6	TGTGCCAGCAGCGTGGTAGTCTACAATGAGCAGTTCTTC	CASSVVVYNEQFF
TRBD2	-	TRBJ2-2	TRBV19	TGTGCCAGTAGTATTAGCGGGATAAACACCGGGGAGCTGTTTTTT	CASSISGINTGELFF
TRBD1	-	TRBJ1-2	TRBV27	TGTGCCAGCATAATACAGGGGGCTAAAGGCTACACCTTC	CASIIQGAKGYTF
TRBD2	-	TRBJ2-5	TRBV2	TGTGCCAGCAATAGCGGGGGGCCTACGGAGACCCAGTACTTC	CASNSGGPTETQYF
-	-	TRBJ2-4	TRBV25-1	TGTGCCAGCAGTGAATCCCGGGAAGGGAGTGCCAAAAACATTCAGTACTTC	CASSESREGSAKNIQYF
TRBD2	-	TRBJ2-2	TRBV7-6	TGTGCCAGCAGCTTTAGCGGGATCAACACCGGGGAGCTGTTTTTT	CASSFSGINTGELFF
-	-	TRBJ2-7	TRBV28	TGTGCCAGCAGTTTCAGTGCTGGCGGCCGGGAGCAGTACTTC	CASSFSAGGREQYF
-	-	TRBJ1-6	TRBV9	TGTGCCAGCAGCGTAGGATCTTTGAGCTCCTATAATTCACCCCTCCACTTT	CASSVGSLSSYNSPLHF
TRBD2	-	TRBJ2-5	TRBV7-8	TGTGCCAGCAGCCCCCGACTAGCGGGAGTGAGGGAGACCCAGTACTTC	CASSPRLAGVRETQYF
-	-	TRBJ1-6	TRBV4-1	TGCGCCAGCAGCCAAGATCCGGGAACAGATAATTCACCCCTCCACTTT	CASSQDPGTDNSPLHF
TRBD1	-	TRBJ2-7	TRBV5-6	TGTGCCAGCAGCCGACAGGGGATGTACGAGCAGTACTTC	CASSRQGMYEQYF
-	-	TRBJ1-4	TRBV19	TGTGCCAGTAGTACCCCGGGAGGGGGTAGTGGTGAAAAACTGTTTTTT	CASSTPGGGSGEKLFF
-	-	TRBJ2-3	TRBV27	TGTGCCAGCAGTTTATCCCCCTCCAGCACAGATACGCAGTATTTT	CASSLSPSSTDTQYF
-	-	TRBJ2-7	TRBV2	TGTGCCAGCAGTGCGGGACTCCCCGAACAGCAGTACTTC	CASSAGLPEQQYF
-	-	TRBJ2-2	TRBV3-1/TRBV3-2	TGTGCCAGCAGCCAAGATGGGAGCACCGGGGAGCTGTTTTTT	CASSQDGSTGELFF
-	few	TRBJ1-3	TRBV2	TGTGCCAGCAGTGTTCATACCAGGGCTAGCTCTGGAAACACCATATATTTT	CASSVHTRASSGNTIYF
TRBD1	-	TRBJ2-7	TRBV7-2	TGTGCCAGCAGCCTTCCGACAGGGCTCGCAGATTACGAGCAGTACTTC	CASSLPTGLADYEQYF
TRBD1	-	TRBJ1-1	TRBV11-2	TGTGCCAGCAGCTTAGAGGGACAGGCGAACACTGAAGCTTTCTTT	CASSLEGQANTEAFF
TRBD2	few	TRBJ2-7	TRBV5-1	TGCGCCAGCAGCCTTCCGGGTAGCGGGGGTTGGTCCTACGAGCAGTACTTC	CASSLPGSGGWSYEQYF
TRBD1	-	TRBJ2-7	TRBV7-4	TGTGCCAGCAGCCCAACCGGGACAGGGCCCAGCGGTTGGTACTTC	CASSPTGTGPSGWYF
-	-	TRBJ2-7	TRBV27	TGTGCCAGCAGCTCCGGTCTTTCCGAGCAGTACTTC	CASSSGLSEQYF
TRBD1	-	TRBJ2-7	TRBV4-1	TGCGCCAGCAGCCAAACCACCGGGACAGCAACCTACGAGCAGTACTTC	CASSQTTGTATYEQYF
-	-	TRBJ2-3	TRBV10-3	TGTGCCTCAGGGGCAGAGACGCAGTATTTT	CASGAETQYF
-	-	TRBJ2-1	TRBV7-9	TGTGCCAGCAGCCCACTCAATAGCGGCAATGAGCAGTTCTTC	CASSPLNSGNEQFF
TRBD2	-	TRBJ2-5	TRBV14	TGTGCCAGCAGCCAAGATTCCCCGCCCACCGGGACTAGCGGGCCGAGCCAAGAGACCCAGTACTTC	CASSQDSPPTGTSGPSQETQYF
TRBD1	-	TRBJ2-2	TRBV6-5	TGTGCCAGCAGTTACTCCCCAGGGGGCTGGGCCGGGGAGCTGTTTTTT	CASSYSPGGWAGELFF
-	-	TRBJ2-7	TRBV7-6	TGTGCCAGCAGCCCCGCTGGAGGGGCGAGTCCCTACGAGCAGTACTTC	CASSPAGGASPYEQYF
TRBD2	-	TRBJ2-1	TRBV11-2	TGTGCCAGCAGCTTAATTCGCGGGAGGGCCGTGGACAATGAGCAGTTCTTC	CASSLIRGRAVDNEQFF
-	-	TRBJ2-1	TRBV27	TGTGCCAGCAGTTTACACCCAAGGGGGACCCCTGAGGATGAGCAGTTCTTC	CASSLHPRGTPEDEQFF
TRBD1	-	TRBJ1-3	TRBV28	TGTGCCAGCAGTGCGACAGGGGTCTCTGGAAACACCATATATTTT	CASSATGVSGNTIYF
TRBD1	once	TRBJ1-2	TRBV4-1	TGCGCCAGCAGCCCCGCGACAGGGGAGGGGTATGGCTACACCTTC	CASSPATGEGYGYTF
TRBD1	few	TRBJ2-2	TRBV7-2	TGTGCCAGCAGCTCGGGACAGGGCCCGAACACCGGGGAGCTGTTTTTT	CASSSGQGPNTGELFF
-	-	TRBJ2-3	TRBV5-1	TGCGCCAGCAGCCCAGGAGGGGTGGGAGATACGCAGTATTTT	CASSPGGVGDTQYF
-	once	TRBJ1-1	TRBV5-5	TGTGCCAGCAGCTTGGCCGGCAGGGCGAACACTGAAGCTTTCTTT	CASSLAGRANTEAFF
TRBD2	-	TRBJ2-7	TRBV5-6	TGTGCCAGCAGCCCCCCGGGGGCGGGAGGAAAATACGAGCAGTACTTC	CASSPPGAGGKYEQYF
-	-	TRBJ1-2	TRBV5-1	TGCGCCAGCAGCTCACAGGGCTTTGGCTACACCTTC	CASSSQGFGYTF
-	-	TRBJ1-1	TRBV19	TGTGCCAGTAGTACAGGGAGGGGCACTGAAGCTTTCTTT	CASSTGRGTEAFF
-	-	TRBJ1-1	TRBV9	TGTGCCAGCAGCGCAGGGGTTTTGAACACTGAAGCTTTCTTT	CASSAGVLNTEAFF
TRBD1	-	TRBJ2-5	TRBV24-1	TGTGCCACCAGTGACGCTAGACAGGGGTGGCAAGAGACCCAGTACTTC	CATSDARQGWQETQYF
-	-	TRBJ1-2	TRBV15	TGTGCCACCAGCAGAGAACCGGGACTACAAGAGGAGGGCTACACCTTC	CATSREPGLQEEGYTF